These 23 T cell receptor beta chains were sequenced from one sample in a study of identical twins. MiXCR, run by TCRdb on the 5' RACE reads, gives a single entry per CDR3 protein. Counted here are some 1,700,000 distinct CDR3 sequences, under 35% occurring once; the ten biggest clones make up less than 0.35%. The specimen sequenced was cord blood. These TCRs come from a newborn girl in good health.

The chain carries TRBV7-7 and TRBJ2-5, with D unclear. The end of the DNA is better explained by TRBJ2-7, so the J call may be wrong. Germline V lookup: CDR1 SSHAT, CDR2 FNYEAQ (reference sequence). This CDR3 spans 19 amino acids. The DNA for the CDR3 is TGTGCCAGCAGCTTAGTCAGCGAAATCGGGCCAGAAGCCGACTCCGAGCAGTACTTC. It translates to CASSLVSEIGPEADSEQYF.

This clonotype has at least ten counts. J is TRBJ2-7 and V is TRBV25-1, with no clear D. V was clipped by 4 bases and J by 4 bases, with 8 bases between them. Per germline, CDR1 MGHDK and CDR2 SYGVNS. The CDR3 sequence is 12 residues long. CDR3 sequence: CASSVTLYEQYF. CDR3 nucleotides: TGTGCCAGCAGTGTAACCCTTTACGAGCAGTACTTC.

The table lists this clonotype with a few counts. The chain joins TRBV6-1 to TRBJ1-5, with D perhaps matching TRBD1 (5 bases). V was cut by 5 bases and J by 1 base, with 27 bases left in between. This CDR3 contains 20 residues. Germline V CDR1 and CDR2: MNHNS, SASEGT. CDR3: CASSPINRQSSSTSNQPQHF. The CDR3 nucleotides read TGTGCCAGCAGTCCTATTAATAGACAGAGTTCATCCACCAGCAATCAGCCCCAGCATTTT.

The V gene is TRBV7-2, the J gene TRBJ2-4; 8 bases are a match to TRBD2. V dropped 1 base and J dropped 13; count of bases not matched to a gene: 12. The CDR3 is 15 amino acids. CDR1 SGHTA and CDR2 FQGNSA come from the germline V gene. As DNA, the CDR3 is TGTGCCAGCAGCTTAGTGCTAGCGGGTGCAGGAGAGCAGTACTTC. It specifies CASSLVLAGAGEQYF.

Here the CDR3 DNA reads TGTGCCTGGACAGGGTTCACCTATAATTCACCCCTCCACTTT. It is translated as CAWTGFTYNSPLHF. The genes are TRBV30 and TRBJ1-6, with D tentatively TRBD1 (5 bases). With 4 bases removed from V and 2 bases from J, the gap between germline ends came to 9 bases. CDR1 and CDR2 from the germline V gene are GTSNPN and SVGIG (reference sequence). This CDR3 is 14 amino acids long.

This clonotype was picked up a small number of times. V usage is TRBV5-1 and J usage is TRBJ1-2, with TRBD1 identical over 7 bases. Per the germline V gene, CDR1 is SGHRS and CDR2 is YFSETQ. The CDR3 sequence is 14 residues long. The J segment lost 4 bases and the V segment lost 4 bases, leaving 7 bases of the junction unmatched. The CDR3 nucleotides are TGCGCCAGCAGCGTGTTTTCAGGGGGCTATGGCTACACCTTC. Translated: CASSVFSGGYGYTF.

This chain links TRBV28 with TRBJ2-1; 9 bases map to TRBD2. The CDR3 has 16 residues. With V trimmed by 9 bases and J by 2 bases, 11 bases remained unmatched. Looked up from germline, CDR1 is MDHEN and CDR2 is SYDVKM. CDR3 sequence reads: CASRSRVAGAYNEQFF. The CDR3 nucleotides read TGTGCCAGTAGGTCCAGAGTAGCGGGAGCCTACAATGAGCAGTTCTTC.

The V call is TRBV28, the J call TRBJ2-1; D may be TRBD1 or TRBD2 (7 bases each). The length of the CDR3 is 16 residues. V was clipped by 4 bases and J by 0 bases, with 13 bases between them. Germline CDR1 is MDHEN and CDR2 is SYDVKM. The CDR3 DNA reads TGTGCCAGCAGTTCCCAGGGGGGGAGCTCCTACAATGAGCAGTTCTTC. It encodes CASSSQGGSSYNEQFF.

Only a few counts were recorded for this clonotype. The J gene is TRBJ1-2, the V gene TRBV5-1; TRBD1 agrees at 7 bases. The V gene's germline CDR1 is SGHRS and CDR2 YFSETQ. The CDR3 is 15 residues long. After removal of 7 bases from V and 4 bases from J, the junction contained 13 bases not matched to a gene. The CDR3 coding sequence is TGCGCCAGCTTCCCGACAGGGACCAGTACCTATGGCTACACCTTC. Its protein is CASFPTGTSTYGYTF.

V usage is TRBV21-1 and J usage is TRBJ2-1; the D call in the table, TRBD2, was not verified against the DNA. TRBV21-1 is termed a pseudogene. This CDR3 has 15 amino acids. CDR3 protein: CASSLEAGVSNEQFF. CDR3 DNA sequence: TGTGCCAGCAGCTTAGAAGCGGGAGTGTCGAATGAGCAGTTCTTC.

The chain carries TRBV4-2 and TRBJ2-1; 7 bases line up with TRBD2. The length of the CDR3 is 15 residues. V lost 0 bases, J lost 5 bases, and 4 bases stayed unmatched. Germline CDR1 reads LGHNA; CDR2 reads YNFKEQ. The CDR3: CASSQDPLADNEQFF. The CDR3 coding sequence is TGTGCCAGCAGCCAAGATCCCCTAGCGGACAATGAGCAGTTCTTC.

This clonotype was detected ten times or more. This chain connects TRBV7-2 to TRBJ1-1; no clear D gene. Germline V gene sequence: CDR1 SGHTA, CDR2 FQGNSA. The CDR3 loop spans 14 amino acids. Deletions cut 1 base from V and 1 base from J, with 7 bases between. The CDR3 DNA reads TGTGCCAGCAGCTTAGGTACTAGGAACACTGAAGCTTTCTTT. Amino acid sequence: CASSLGTRNTEAFF.

V usage is TRBV5-1 and J usage is TRBJ2-7; tentative D call: TRBD2 (7 bases). Trimming pared 2 bases from V and 7 bases from J, leaving 19 bases between. The germline CDR1 and CDR2 sequences are SGHRS and YFSETQ. The CDR3 has 15 amino acids. DNA for the CDR3: TGCGCCAGCAGCTTAAGCGGGAAGGGGGGGAATGAGCAGTACTTC. This translates into CASSLSGKGGNEQYF.

This chain uses TRBV19 with TRBJ1-5, with D possibly matching TRBD1 (5 bases). Trimming took 2 bases from V and 1 from J, leaving 15 bases between them. The CDR3 has 17 residues. Per the germline V gene, CDR1 is LNHDA and CDR2 is SQIVND (reference sequence). CDR3 amino acids: CASSIWWRGGSNQPQHF. DNA for the CDR3: TGTGCCAGTAGTATATGGTGGCGGGGGGGAAGCAATCAGCCCCAGCATTTT.

V gene TRBV6-2 or TRBV6-3 combines with J gene TRBJ2-3; TRBD2 matches at 12 bases. The CDR3 sequence is 19 residues long. J was trimmed by 2 bases and V by 6 bases; bases with no gene match: 15. From germline, CDR1 is MNHEY and CDR2 SVGEGT. CDR3 residues: CASSRRVASGRVATDTQYF. The CDR3, as DNA: TGTGCCAGCAGCCGCCGAGTGGCTAGCGGGAGGGTGGCCACAGATACGCAGTATTTT.

This clonotype was picked up a small number of times. The rearrangement links TRBV25-1 to TRBJ1-1; a possible D gene is TRBD1 (5 bases). V dropped 0 bases and J dropped 1 base, with 9 bases sitting between them. CDR1 MGHDK and CDR2 SYGVNS come from the germline V gene. CDR3 length: 15 amino acids. CDR3 in amino acids: CASSEYGGRNTEAFF. DNA for the CDR3: TGTGCCAGCAGTGAATATGGGGGTCGGAACACTGAAGCTTTCTTT.

The chain joins TRBV18 to TRBJ1-2, with D possibly TRBD1 on 5 matching bases. The CDR3 is made up of 14 amino acids. V dropped 5 bases and J dropped 5 bases, with 15 bases sitting between them. The germline gives CDR1 KGHSH, CDR2 LQKENI. CDR3 in amino acids: CASSGTTDLYGYTF. CDR3 nucleotide sequence: TGTGCCAGCTCAGGGACGACAGACCTATATGGCTACACCTTC. Based on the CDR3 plus reference TRBV18 and TRBJ1-2, the full variable domain is NAGVMQNPRHLVRRRGQEARLRCSPMKGHSHVYWYRQLPEEGLKFMVYLQKENIIDESGMPKERFSAEFPKEGPSILRIQQVVRGDSAAYFCASSGTTDLYGYTFGSGTRLTVV.

The rearrangement links TRBV9 to TRBJ2-3; TRBD2 aligns across 10 bases. The CDR3 is 14 residues long. Germline V gives CDR1 SGDLS, CDR2 YYNGEE. V was clipped by 2 bases and J by 5 bases; unmatched bases: 2. The chain's CDR3 is CASSVLAGEDTQYF. CDR3 in DNA: TGTGCCAGCAGCGTGCTAGCGGGGGAAGATACGCAGTATTTT.

This clonotype came up many times. The rearrangement links TRBV3-1 to TRBJ2-1; the D gene is possibly TRBD1 (6 bases). V was cut by 2 bases and J by 6 bases, with 8 bases left in between. Germline-derived CDR1 and CDR2 are LGHDT and YNNKEL (reference sequence). This CDR3 comprises 13 residues. The CDR3 loop reads CASSQRGGNEQFF. The CDR3 bases are TGTGCCAGCAGCCAACGAGGGGGCAATGAGCAGTTCTTC.

The chain links TRBV24-1 to TRBJ1-2; D not certain. Germline CDR1 KGHDR, CDR2 SFDVKD. The CDR3 runs to 13 residues. With 5 bases removed from V and 3 bases from J, the gap between germline ends came to 9 bases. The CDR3: CATSGRTDYGYTF. For the CDR3, the DNA is TGTGCCACCAGTGGGAGGACGGACTATGGCTACACCTTC.

This rearrangement joins TRBV21-1 to TRBJ1-3; the D segment call TRBD1 is taken from the table without a DNA check. TRBV21-1 constitutes a pseudogene. The CDR3 length is 16 residues. The CDR3 protein is CASSSNRGFPGNTIYF. The CDR3 nucleotides read TGTGCCAGCAGCAGCAATAGGGGATTCCCTGGAAACACCATATATTTT.

CDR3 in amino acids: CASSPSPGYYGYTF. The CDR3 DNA sequence: TGTGCCAGCAGCCCGAGCCCTGGGTACTATGGCTACACCTTC. The rearrangement links TRBV5-5 to TRBJ1-2; D is unresolved. Trimming removed 4 bases at V and 3 bases at J, with 13 bases between. Germline V lookup: CDR1 SGHKS, CDR2 YYEKEE (reference sequence). The CDR3 consists of 14 residues. The full variable domain, rest sourced from reference TRBV5-5 and TRBJ1-2, is DAGVTQSPTHLIKTRGQQVTLRCSPISGHKSVSWYQQVLGQGPQFIFQYYEKEERGRGNFPDRFSARQFPNYSSELNVNALLLGDSALYLCASSPSPGYYGYTFGSGTRLTVV.

This chain joins TRBV2 and TRBJ1-2; D unclear. Per germline, CDR1 SNHLY and CDR2 FYNNEI. This CDR3 is built from 14 residues. The V end lost 4 bases, the J end lost 7 bases, and 16 bases lay between the germline ends. The chain's CDR3 is CASSVLGFGGGYTF. As DNA, the CDR3 is TGTGCCAGCAGTGTTTTGGGGTTTGGCGGTGGCTACACCTTC. The full variable domain, its missing parts supplied by reference TRBV2 and TRBJ1-2, is EPEVTQTPSHQVTQMGQEVILRCVPISNHLYFYWYRQILGQKVEFLVSFYNNEISEKSEIFDDQFSVERPDGSNFTLKIRSTKLEDSAMYFCASSVLGFGGGYTFGSGTRLTVV.